Shown below are 30 T cell receptor beta chains from a single sample sequenced in a study of blood T cell repertoires in COVID-19. Clones were sequenced by immunoSEQ multiplex PCR, and TCRdb holds only the in-frame ones, with some missing. This table holds 350,000 to 450,000 clones, 89% found once. What was sequenced was peripheral blood. These receptors were taken from a man aged 35 to 55 with acute or convalescent COVID-19.

The rearrangement uses TRBV5-6 and TRBJ1-6; tentative D call: TRBD1 (6 bases). In germline, CDR1 is SGHDT, CDR2 YYEEEE. Between the trimmed V and J ends, which lost 2 bases and 9 bases, there was a span of 18 bases. There are 16 residues in the CDR3. CDR3 region: CASSFGDIPVTSPLHF. Written as DNA, the CDR3 is TGTGCCAGCAGCTTCGGGGACATCCCGGTAACTTCACCCCTCCACTTT.

As concerns this clone: The sample holds other DNA sequences that translate to the same CDR3. The chain carries TRBV12-3 or TRBV12-4 and TRBJ1-1, with D perhaps matching TRBD1 (6 bases). V was shortened by 3 bases and J by 1 base, with 6 bases between the two germline ends. This CDR3 region has 13 residues. The CDR3 coding sequence is TGTGCCAGCAGTTTGACAGGGAACACTGAAGCTTTCTTT. Translating it yields CASSLTGNTEAFF.

This chain joins TRBV7-6 and TRBJ1-1; D unclear. This CDR3 region has 16 residues. The V end was cut by 1 base, the J end by 0 bases, with 12 bases between. Germline V gene sequence: CDR1 SGHVS, CDR2 FNYEAQ. The CDR3 here is CASSLESGQMNTEAFF. The CDR3 DNA follows: TGTGCCAGCAGCTTAGAGTCGGGTCAGATGAACACTGAAGCTTTCTTT.

The gene calls are TRBV27 and TRBJ2-7; no clear D gene. The CDR3 contains 13 residues. The germline V and J ends were trimmed by 0 bases and 4 bases, with 7 bases remaining between them. CDR1 is MNHEY, CDR2 SMNVEV, per germline (reference sequence). The CDR3 DNA follows: TGTGCCAGCAGTTTATCCCACGGGTACGAGCAGTACTTC. This translates into CASSLSHGYEQYF.

The V call is TRBV15, the J call TRBJ2-7, with 7 bases aligning to TRBD1. The ends lost 5 bases at V and 1 base at J; junction bases unmatched: 2. Germline CDR1 is LNHNV and CDR2 is YYDKDF (reference sequence). The CDR3 runs to 13 residues. This CDR3 is CATSGRGSYEQYF. The CDR3 DNA reads as TGTGCCACCAGCGGCAGGGGGTCCTACGAGCAGTACTTC.

V usage is TRBV10-3 and J usage is TRBJ2-3; possibly TRBD2 for D (7 bases). The V gene's germline CDR1 is ENHRY and CDR2 SYGVKD. The germline V and J ends were trimmed by 0 bases and 2 bases, with 18 bases remaining between them. This CDR3 has 18 amino acids. CDR3 loop: CAISESVYSRGATDTQYF. The CDR3 DNA is TGTGCCATCAGTGAGTCGGTTTATTCTCGGGGGGCCACAGATACGCAGTATTTT.

V and J are TRBV9 and TRBJ2-3; D is undetermined. The CDR3 runs 12 residues. The V end lost 4 bases, the J end lost 5 bases, and 8 bases lay between the germline ends. Germline V CDR1 and CDR2: SGDLS, YYNGEE. The DNA of the CDR3 is TGTGCCAGCAGCCCTCAACAAGATACGCAGTATTTT. Amino acids: CASSPQQDTQYF.

In this sample, this clone turned up once. V is TRBV19 and J is TRBJ2-1; maybe TRBD2 (6 bases). Germline loops: CDR1 LNHDA, CDR2 SQIVND (reference sequence). V was cut by 2 bases and J by 10 bases, with 18 bases left in between. CDR3 length: 15 amino acids. This chain's CDR3 is CASSITRTRGSEQFF. CDR3 sequence (DNA): TGTGCCAGTAGTATAACACGGACGCGGGGATCGGAGCAGTTCTTC.

The chain recombines TRBV29-1 with TRBJ2-5; TRBD2 agrees at 7 bases. The CDR3 spans 13 residues. Trimming took 3 bases from V and 1 from J; bases not matched to a gene: 2. Germline lookup yields CDR1 SQVTM and CDR2 ANQGSEA. CDR3 in DNA: TGCAGCGTTGACGGGGGGTCCCAAGAGACCCAGTACTTC. It encodes CSVDGGSQETQYF.

The gene calls are TRBV7-2 and TRBJ2-7; no firm D call. Deletions cut 4 bases from V and 5 bases from J, with 9 bases between. From germline, CDR1 is SGHTA and CDR2 FQGNSA. CDR3 length equals 12 residues. For the CDR3, the DNA is TGTGCCAGCAGCTCTCGTATAAACGAGCAGTACTTC. It specifies CASSSRINEQYF.

The rearrangement links TRBV4-2 to TRBJ2-1, with D perhaps matching TRBD1 (6 bases). CDR1 LGHNA and CDR2 YNFKEQ come from the germline V gene. The CDR3 is 15 residues long. V dropped 3 bases and J dropped 5 bases, with 14 bases sitting between them. As DNA, the CDR3 is TGTGCCAGCAGCCACGTACTGACAGGTGACAATGAGCAGTTCTTC. It is translated as CASSHVLTGDNEQFF.

J is TRBJ2-5 and V is TRBV11-2, with 13 bases identical to TRBD2. V lost 5 bases, J lost 7 bases, and 7 bases stayed unmatched. The germline gives CDR1 SGHAT, CDR2 FQNNGV. The CDR3 is made up of 15 amino acids. CDR3 nucleotides: TGTGCCAGCAGCCGAGGACTAGCGGGAGATGCGACCCAGTACTTC. It yields the protein CASSRGLAGDATQYF. Full variable domain (remainder filled in from reference TRBV11-2 and TRBJ2-5): EAGVAQSPRYKIIEKRQSVAFWCNPISGHATLYWYQQILGQGPKLLIQFQNNGVVDDSQLPKDRFSAERLKGVDSTLKIQPAKLEDSAVYLCASSRGLAGDATQYFGPGTRLLVL.

The genes are TRBV6-2 or TRBV6-3 and TRBJ2-7; the D gene is possibly TRBD1 (6 bases). The CDR3 runs to 13 residues. The V and J ends lost 6 bases and 3 bases respectively, with 12 bases between them. Per the germline V gene, CDR1 is MNHEY and CDR2 is SVGEGT. CDR3 loop: CASSYGQIYEQYF. The CDR3 DNA sequence: TGTGCCAGCAGCTATGGACAGATCTACGAGCAGTACTTC.

This clone came up once. V gene TRBV27 combines with J gene TRBJ1-5; 9 bases are a match to TRBD1. Per the germline V gene, CDR1 is MNHEY and CDR2 is SMNVEV (reference sequence). The V gene end was trimmed by 5 bases and the J gene end by 6 bases; junction bases not matched to a gene: 11. The CDR3 extends over 16 amino acids. The CDR3 DNA reads as TGTGCCAGCAGTACATACAAGGGACAGGGCGGTCAGCCCCAGCATTTT. Protein sequence: CASSTYKGQGGQPQHF.

The J gene is TRBJ2-3, the V gene TRBV7-2; D is possibly TRBD1 (5 bases). The CDR3 has 15 residues. V was clipped by 3 bases and J by 4 bases, with 14 bases between them. Germline V CDR1 and CDR2: SGHTA, FQGNSA. CDR3 sequence (DNA): TGTGCCAGCAGCTTCCTGTCAGGGTTGGCAGATACGCAGTATTTT. Translation gives CASSFLSGLADTQYF.

The chain is built from TRBV7-9 and TRBJ1-1, with D possibly TRBD1 on 5 matching bases. CDR3 length equals 12 residues. Germline assignment: CDR1 SEHNR and CDR2 FQNEAQ (reference sequence). V lost 1 base and J lost 6, with 6 bases in between. In DNA, the CDR3 is TGTGCCAGCAGCTTAGGGGGGGCTGAAGCTTTCTTT. Its protein product is CASSLGGAEAFF.

The gene calls are TRBV7-8 and TRBJ1-6, with TRBD1 identical over 10 bases. The CDR3 consists of 16 residues. Losses at the gene ends were 5 bases for V and 6 bases for J; bases not matched to a gene: 7. CDR1 and CDR2 from the germline V gene are SGHVS and FQNEAQ. CDR3 protein: CASSIRDRGSNSPLHF. The CDR3 DNA follows: TGTGCCAGCAGCATCCGGGACAGGGGATCTAATTCACCCCTCCACTTT.

The chain is built from TRBV4-2 and TRBJ2-1; tentative D call: TRBD2 (5 bases). The CDR3 consists of 15 residues. The V end was cut by 0 bases, the J end by 6 bases, with 12 bases between. The V gene's germline CDR1 is LGHNA and CDR2 YNFKEQ. CDR3: CASSQDRLASNEQFF. The DNA of the CDR3 is TGTGCCAGCAGCCAAGACAGGCTAGCATCCAATGAGCAGTTCTTC.

This sequence joins TRBV2 and TRBJ2-2; 8 nucleotides line up with TRBD2. The V and J ends lost 5 bases and 1 base, in that order; junction bases with no gene match: 6. CDR1 is SNHLY and CDR2 is FYNNEI in the germline V gene. CDR3 length: 16 residues. CDR3 region: CASSRSAGENTGELFF. The CDR3 region has the DNA TGTGCCAGCAGTCGGTCAGCGGGGGAGAACACCGGGGAGCTGTTTTTT. Drawing the rest from reference TRBV2 and TRBJ2-2, the complete variable domain is EPEVTQTPSHQVTQMGQEVILRCVPISNHLYFYWYRQILGQKVEFLVSFYNNEISEKSEIFDDQFSVERPDGSNFTLKIRSTKLEDSAMYFCASSRSAGENTGELFFGEGSRLTVL.

The rearrangement joins TRBV4-1 to TRBJ2-1; the match to TRBD2 covers 7 bases. After removal of 4 bases from V and 8 bases from J, the junction contained 17 bases not matched to a gene. CDR3 length: 17 amino acids. CDR1 and CDR2 from the germline V gene are MGHRA and YSYEKL. CDR3 residues: CASSPDPRLAPYDEQFF. CDR3 nucleotide sequence: TGCGCCAGCAGCCCTGATCCTCGACTAGCCCCATATGATGAGCAGTTCTTC.

V gene TRBV3-1 (or the pseudogene TRBV3-2) combines with J gene TRBJ1-1; maybe TRBD1 (5 bases). This CDR3 comprises 14 residues. Trimming took off 4 bases at V and 4 bases at J, with 13 bases between the two ends. Germline values: CDR1 LGHDT, CDR2 YNNKEL (reference sequence). The CDR3 is CASSPDAGSTEAFF. The DNA of the CDR3 is TGTGCCAGCAGCCCGGACGCAGGGTCCACTGAAGCTTTCTTT.

The CDR3 DNA reads TGTGCCAGCAGCCAAACTGACAGGGGTCTTGAGTATTTT. Protein sequence: CASSQTDRGLEYF. The V and J genes are TRBV3-1 (or the pseudogene TRBV3-2) and TRBJ2-3; 8 bases agree with TRBD1. CDR3 size: 13 residues. Per germline, CDR1 LGHDT and CDR2 YNNKEL (reference sequence). V lost 2 bases, J lost 13 bases, and 8 bases stayed unmatched.

V gene TRBV2 combines with J gene TRBJ2-2; TRBD2 matches 7 bases. From germline, CDR1 is SNHLY and CDR2 FYNNEI. The junction had 7 bases not matched to a gene; V was cut back by 4 bases and J by 5 bases. This CDR3 region has 15 residues. The CDR3 DNA sequence: TGTGCCAGCAGTGCAGACGGGGGAGGGACCGGGGAGCTGTTTTTT. Its protein is CASSADGGGTGELFF. The entire variable domain, with the rest obtained from reference TRBV2 and TRBJ2-2, is as follows: EPEVTQTPSHQVTQMGQEVILRCVPISNHLYFYWYRQILGQKVEFLVSFYNNEISEKSEIFDDQFSVERPDGSNFTLKIRSTKLEDSAMYFCASSADGGGTGELFFGEGSRLTVL.

The rearrangement joins TRBV2 to TRBJ1-4, with D possibly matching TRBD1 (5 bases). Trimming removed 8 bases at V and 7 bases at J, with 17 bases between. Germline V lookup: CDR1 SNHLY, CDR2 FYNNEI. The CDR3 has 14 residues. DNA for the CDR3: TGTGCCAGCGCCACCCTCCAAGGGGTTGAAAAACTGTTTTTT. It encodes CASATLQGVEKLFF.

This CDR3 reads CASSHTGGEKLFF. The CDR3 coding sequence is TGTGCCAGCAGCCACACAGGGGGTGAAAAACTGTTTTTT. The chain recombines TRBV14 with TRBJ1-4; 8 bases match TRBD1. This CDR3 is 13 amino acids long. J gave up 7 bases and V 3 bases, and 1 base lay outside the gene matches. Germline V lookup: CDR1 SGHDN, CDR2 FVKESK.

V is TRBV24-1 and J is TRBJ2-7, with TRBD1 identical over 7 bases. CDR1 KGHDR and CDR2 SFDVKD come from the germline V gene. This CDR3 has 14 residues. V lost 5 bases to trimming and J lost 4 bases; unmatched junction nucleotides: 7. The CDR3, as DNA: TGTGCCACCAGTGGAGGGCAGGGGGAATACGAGCAGTACTTC. Its translation: CATSGGQGEYEQYF.

The table lists this clone with a few counts. The chain is built from TRBV28 and TRBJ1-5, with TRBD1 matching 11 bases. Trimming took 7 bases from V and 4 from J; bases not matched to a gene: 9. Germline V lookup: CDR1 MDHEN, CDR2 SYDVKM. CDR3 length: 16 amino acids. The CDR3 region is CASTGRDRGRNQPQHF. As DNA, the CDR3 is TGTGCCAGCACCGGAAGGGACAGGGGGAGGAATCAGCCCCAGCATTTT.

The chain links TRBV5-1 to TRBJ2-7, with 11 positions matching TRBD1. Germline CDR1 and CDR2: SGHRS and YFSETQ. The ends lost 4 bases at V and 6 bases at J; junction bases unmatched: 12. The CDR3 contains 16 residues. The CDR3 coding sequence is TGCGCCAGCAGCCCGGAAGGGACAGGGGGACGTAGCGAGCAGTACTTC. Translated: CASSPEGTGGRSEQYF.

This CDR3 reads CASSSTGTSGYTF. The DNA of the CDR3 is TGCGCCAGCAGCTCCACTGGGACTAGTGGCTACACCTTC. The chain joins TRBV5-1 to TRBJ1-2, with D perhaps TRBD1 (5 bases). V was trimmed by 3 bases and J by 7 bases, leaving 13 bases between them. CDR3 size: 13 residues. Germline CDR1 reads SGHRS; CDR2 reads YFSETQ. The full variable domain, its missing parts supplied by reference TRBV5-1 and TRBJ1-2, is KAGVTQTPRYLIKTRGQQVTLSCSPISGHRSVSWYQQTPGQGLQFLFEYFSETQRNKGNFPGRFSGRQFSNSRSEMNVSTLELGDSALYLCASSSTGTSGYTFGSGTRLTVV.

The chain has TRBV28 and TRBJ2-2; D is unclear. Germline lookup yields CDR1 MDHEN and CDR2 SYDVKM. The length of the CDR3 is 15 residues. V was shortened by 7 bases and J by 3 bases, with 15 bases between the two germline ends. CDR3 sequence reads: CASTTPEVDTGELFF. In nucleotides, the CDR3 is TGTGCCAGCACCACCCCCGAGGTGGACACCGGGGAGCTGTTTTTT.